These 2 T cell receptor beta chains came from one sample sequenced in a study of cytomegalovirus exposure and HLA in healthy donors. PCR involved 60 Vbeta and 13 Jbeta primers. Produced via immunoSEQ multiplex PCR; TCRdb's table is partial and in-frame only. The data contain more than 140,000 clones, around 80% of them singletons. Sequenced material: PBMCs. These receptors all come from a man aged 35-49 years in good health and CMV-seronegative.

V usage is TRBV7-3 and J usage is TRBJ2-1; the D gene is possibly TRBD2 (5 bases). The CDR3 is 17 amino acids. The V gene's germline CDR1 is SGHTA and CDR2 FQGTGA. Trimming took 1 base from V and 0 from J, leaving 13 bases between them. The DNA for the CDR3 is TGTGCCAGCAGCTTAAGCGGGTCGGGGATCTCCTACAATGAGCAGTTCTTC. Translated: CASSLSGSGISYNEQFF.

This chain joins TRBV7-3 and TRBJ1-2, with D tentatively TRBD1 (5 bases). The V end was cut by 5 bases, the J end by 6 bases, with 13 bases between. Germline V gene lookup returns CDR1 SGHTA and CDR2 FQGTGA. This CDR3 spans 13 amino acids. The CDR3 DNA follows: TGTGCCAGCAGCCACGGGGGAGAAGATGGCTACACCTTC. Protein sequence: CASSHGGEDGYTF.